This TCR beta chain was observed in a study of immune heterogeneity within non-small cell lung tumors. In this sample, this clonotype turned up many times. The TCR beta CDR3 region was amplified by multiplex PCR employing 32 V and 13 J primers. TCRdb independently ran MiXCR on the multiplex PCR reads; one entry per CDR3 protein. The sample gives 30,000 to 40,000 distinct CDR3 sequences, under 35% of which show up once; approximately 4.2% is in the top ten. Bulk tumor genomic DNA (around 640 ng per sample) served as template. During surgery, each primary tumor gave multiple biopsies spaced as far apart as possible. Newly diagnosed with untreated non-small cell lung cancer, the patients underwent curative surgery. Trimming removed 6 bases from V and 2 bases from J, with 12 bases in between. Germline V gene data show CDR1 as SGHKS and CDR2 as YYEKEE (reference sequence). The CDR3 spans 13 residues.

Sequenced sample: lung tumor tissue. The chain recombines TRBV5-5 with TRBJ2-7; a weak D match, TRBD1 (5 bases). The receptor was isolated from a man aged 35 to 55 with non-small cell lung cancer. The CDR3 region has the DNA TGTGCCAGCACTGGACACCAGACCTACGAGCAGTACTTC. This sequence encodes CASTGHQTYEQYF.